The 7 T cell receptor beta chains below all came from one sample that was sequenced in a study of cytomegalovirus exposure and HLA in healthy donors listed by TCRdb under 2017. The method behind the library was the immunoSEQ multiplex PCR assay. TCRdb took this table from immuneACCESS and kept in-frame rearrangements with V and J called. Such tables lack part of the clones; where checked against another copy, unresolved V genes explain under half of the gap, and the rest is unexplained. The sample table holds roughly 120,000 clones, of which 88% were seen once. The ten largest clones add up to approximately 1.5% of the sample. Sequencing was done on a sample of PBMCs. The source of these receptors is a woman aged 25-40 years in good health and CMV-seropositive.

A word on this clone: At one of its ends the junction is not consistent with the germline gene, which may arise from a read error. The rearrangement uses TRBV2 and TRBJ2-5, with 13 positions matching TRBD2. CDR1 SNHLY and CDR2 FYNNEI come from the germline V gene. This CDR3 spans 14 amino acids. CDR3 sequence: CASREGTSGGAQYF. The CDR3 nucleotides read TGTGCCAGCAGGGAAGGTACTAGCGGGGGGGCCCAGTACTTC.

V is TRBV5-8 and J is TRBJ1-4; tentatively, D is TRBD1 (5 bases). Per germline, CDR1 SGHTS and CDR2 YDEGEE. The CDR3 totals 14 residues. V dropped 1 base and J dropped 3 bases, with 7 bases sitting between them. This CDR3 is CASSLWGANEKLFF. The DNA of the CDR3 is TGTGCCAGCAGCTTGTGGGGGGCTAATGAAAAACTGTTTTTT.

This clone appeared once. V and J are TRBV4-3 and TRBJ2-7; 8 nucleotides align to TRBD2. V dropped 1 base and J dropped 3; count of bases not matched to a gene: 14. There are 18 residues in the CDR3. Germline lookup yields CDR1 LGHNA and CDR2 YSLEER. The CDR3 loop reads CASSQGLLSGEIHYEQYF. CDR3 bases: TGCGCCAGCAGCCAAGGACTACTTAGCGGGGAAATTCACTACGAGCAGTACTTC.

The chain recombines TRBV11-2 with TRBJ1-6; D is unclear. Germline V gene sequence: CDR1 SGHAT, CDR2 FQNNGV. The CDR3 has 14 amino acids. Trimming removed 1 base at V and 5 bases at J, with 6 bases between. The CDR3 bases are TGTGCCAGCAGCTTAGGGGCAAATAATTCACCCCTCCACTTT. It translates to CASSLGANNSPLHF. The whole variable domain, filled in from reference TRBV11-2 and TRBJ1-6, reads EAGVAQSPRYKIIEKRQSVAFWCNPISGHATLYWYQQILGQGPKLLIQFQNNGVVDDSQLPKDRFSAERLKGVDSTLKIQPAKLEDSAVYLCASSLGANNSPLHFGNGTRLTVT.

V and J are TRBV5-1 and TRBJ1-6; no definite D call. CDR1 is SGHRS, CDR2 YFSETQ, per germline. The CDR3 length is 15 residues. Trimming took 0 bases from V and 4 from J, leaving 8 bases between them. CDR3 sequence (DNA): TGCGCCAGCAGCTTGGGACCAGGTTATAATTCACCCCTCCACTTT. This gives the protein CASSLGPGYNSPLHF.

The genes are TRBV25-1 and TRBJ1-1, with 10 nucleotides matching TRBD1. CDR1 and CDR2 from the germline V gene are MGHDK and SYGVNS. There are 14 residues in the CDR3. The V gene end was trimmed by 6 bases and the J gene end by 3 bases; junction bases not matched to a gene: 4. CDR3: CASRRQGADTEAFF. DNA for the CDR3: TGTGCCAGCAGAAGACAGGGGGCGGACACTGAAGCTTTCTTT.

The chain links TRBV5-4 to TRBJ1-1; no firm D call. V was clipped by 0 bases and J by 2 bases, with 8 bases between them. Germline-derived CDR1 and CDR2 are SGHNT and YYREEE (reference sequence). CDR3 length equals 14 residues. The CDR3 bases are TGTGCCAGCAGCTTGGGGCAGCGCAACACTGAAGCTTTCTTT. It yields the protein CASSLGQRNTEAFF.